One sample yielded the 6 T cell receptor beta chains listed below, sequenced in a study of cytomegalovirus exposure and HLA in healthy donors. Primers for the PCR totalled 60 Vbeta and 13 Jbeta. TCRdb's copy holds only in-frame clones and misses some; the assay was immunoSEQ multiplex PCR. This table has more than 150,000 clones, approximately 80% appearing once. Sequenced sample: PBMCs. These receptors were collected from a male donor in good health and CMV-seronegative.

The chain uses TRBV9 and TRBJ2-1; 8 bases match TRBD2. Germline V gives CDR1 SGDLS, CDR2 YYNGEE. The CDR3 sequence is 13 residues long. Trimming took 1 base from V and 6 from J; bases not matched to a gene: 0. The CDR3 nucleotides read TGTGCCAGCAGCGTACGGGGGGGCAATGAGCAGTTCTTC. This encodes CASSVRGGNEQFF.

The V and J genes are TRBV19 and TRBJ1-2, with 11 bases that match TRBD1. Germline assignment: CDR1 LNHDA and CDR2 SQIVND (reference sequence). CDR3 length: 14 residues. V dropped 7 bases and J dropped 8; count of bases not matched to a gene: 9. DNA for the CDR3: TGTGCCAGTAATTTCGGGACAGGGGGGAAAGGCTACACCTTC. Residues: CASNFGTGGKGYTF.

V usage is TRBV2 and J usage is TRBJ1-1; D is possibly TRBD1 (6 bases). There are 13 residues in the CDR3. V lost 6 bases, J lost 4 bases, and 12 bases lay in between. The germline V gene has CDR1 SNHLY and CDR2 FYNNEI. CDR3 sequence (DNA): TGTGCCAGCAGCCTCGGACAGTTCACTGAAGCTTTCTTT. As protein: CASSLGQFTEAFF.

This clone was counted a few times. The V and J genes are TRBV27 and TRBJ2-5; 8 bases match TRBD1. The CDR3 loop spans 15 amino acids. The junction had 5 bases not matched to a gene; V was cut back by 3 bases and J by 2 bases. Germline V CDR1 and CDR2: MNHEY, SMNVEV (reference sequence). The CDR3 here is CASSFQGARQETQYF. The CDR3 DNA reads TGTGCCAGCAGTTTTCAGGGGGCGCGTCAAGAGACCCAGTACTTC.

This rearrangement joins TRBV29-1 to TRBJ2-5; the D gene is possibly TRBD2 (7 bases). The CDR3 length is 16 residues. Germline V gives CDR1 SQVTM, CDR2 ANQGSEA. The germline V and J ends were trimmed by 0 bases and 4 bases, with 18 bases remaining between them. The CDR3 DNA is TGCAGCGTTGAAGATAGGGGGGGCCGGACCCGAGAGACCCAGTACTTC. Translating it yields CSVEDRGGRTRETQYF.

The chain employs TRBV10-3 and TRBJ1-1; D is possibly TRBD1 (5 bases). V lost 9 bases and J lost 3, with 14 bases in between. Per the germline V gene, CDR1 is ENHRY and CDR2 is SYGVKD. There are 13 residues in the CDR3. The CDR3 nucleotides read TGTGCCATGGGGCGAGGCAGGGACACTGAAGCTTTCTTT. Amino acid sequence: CAMGRGRDTEAFF.